The clone carrying this TCR beta chain has at least ten counts. This entry belongs to a study of identical twins. MiXCR was run by TCRdb on the 5' RACE reads, yielding one entry per CDR3 protein. The sample includes about 250,000 distinct CDR3 sequences, 7.5% of them seen just once. The CDR3 sequence is 14 residues long. The V gene lost 8 bases and the J gene lost 7 bases, with 21 bases spanning the gap. The germline V gene has CDR1 MDHEN and CDR2 SYDVKM. The same sample was also used in a study of yellow fever vaccine responses in identical twins.

The clonotype originates from a woman aged 18-29 years in good health. What was sequenced was CD8+ T cells sorted from blood. The chain carries TRBV28 and TRBJ2-7, with D tentatively TRBD2 (6 bases). The CDR3 reads CASEKEISRGEQYF. Here the CDR3 DNA reads TGTGCCAGCGAAAAAGAAATCTCCCGGGGGGAGCAGTACTTC.